This T cell receptor beta chain is drawn from a study of PD-1 blockade in classical Hodgkin lymphoma. Study at large: Patients in the cohort were put on intravenous nivolumab, 3 mg/kg every 2 weeks.

The CDR3 loop spans 15 amino acids. V gave up 2 bases and J gave up 0 bases, with 9 bases separating them. In germline, CDR1 is SGHNT, CDR2 YYREEE (reference sequence). Assay used: immunoSEQ multiplex PCR; TCRdb lists only in-frame clones, some missing. The repertoire holds 55,000 to 80,000 clones, with approximately 89% as singletons. After autologous stem cell transplantation all patients relapsed, and prior brentuximab vedotin exposure differed between cohorts. Study findings and constraints: The CD4+ diversity rise by C4D1 was clearest in complete responders. Among the patients, those starting nivolumab under 1 year after ASCT were excluded. Reasons behind the repertoire differences stay unclear, perhaps disease activity or earlier therapy.

A note on this clone: Its matching antigen is unknown.

The sequence was obtained from a human donor with classical Hodgkin lymphoma. The specimen was peripheral blood mononuclear cells (PBMCs), collected at baseline. J is TRBJ1-5 and V is TRBV5-4; unclear D gene. CDR3 sequence reads: CASSFGPFSNQPQHF. The CDR3 coding sequence is TGTGCCAGCAGCTTCGGCCCCTTTAGCAATCAGCCCCAGCATTTT.